The 9 T cell receptor beta chains given below trace back to one sample, sequenced in a study of blood T cell repertoires in COVID-19. Here immunoSEQ multiplex PCR was the method, and the copy in TCRdb shows in-frame clones only, minus some. Here the sample spans under 200,000 clones, around four fifths being singletons. Material: PBMCs or T cells enriched from blood (not recorded which). The receptors were gathered from a woman aged 50 to 60 who had recovered from COVID-19.

J is TRBJ2-1 and V is TRBV4-3; D gene ambiguous. V gave up 1 base and J gave up 9 bases, with 13 bases separating them. Germline CDR1 LGHNA, CDR2 YSLEER. The CDR3 has 14 residues. The CDR3 here is CASSQVASSSEQFF. CDR3 nucleotide sequence: TGCGCCAGCAGCCAAGTGGCTAGTTCGTCTGAGCAGTTCTTC.

The V gene is TRBV11-1, the J gene TRBJ2-3; 8 positions match TRBD2. The J segment lost 6 bases and the V segment lost 5 bases, leaving 4 bases of the junction unmatched. Germline V gene sequence: CDR1 SGHAT, CDR2 FQDESV (reference sequence). This CDR3 is 13 amino acids long. CDR3 DNA: TGTGCCAGCAGCCCTTCTAGCGGGGATACGCAGTATTTT. This sequence encodes CASSPSSGDTQYF.

The chain has TRBV3-1 (or the pseudogene TRBV3-2) and TRBJ1-2; possibly TRBD1 for D (5 bases). The CDR3 sequence is 15 residues long. Germline lookup yields CDR1 LGHDT and CDR2 YNNKEL (reference sequence). The V end lost 2 bases, the J end lost 4 bases, and 14 bases lay between the germline ends. CDR3 nucleotide sequence: TGTGCCAGCAGCCAAAACCGACAGCTCACCTATGGCTACACCTTC. This encodes CASSQNRQLTYGYTF.

V usage is TRBV28 and J usage is TRBJ2-7; TRBD2 agrees at 7 bases. Germline-derived CDR1 and CDR2 are MDHEN and SYDVKM. This CDR3 has 13 amino acids. Trimming cost V 3 bases and J 4 bases; bases outside gene matches: 3. The chain's CDR3 is CASSFFGRYEQYF. The DNA of the CDR3 is TGTGCCAGCAGTTTCTTCGGGAGGTACGAGCAGTACTTC.

This chain connects TRBV7-8 to TRBJ2-7; 9 bases agree with TRBD2. The CDR3 runs to 15 residues. Germline trimming cut 5 bases from V and 7 bases from J; bases unmatched to any gene: 12. The germline CDR1 and CDR2 sequences are SGHVS and FQNEAQ. The CDR3 spells CASSLPVAGEGEQYF. In DNA, the CDR3 is TGTGCCAGCAGCCTACCCGTAGCGGGAGAAGGAGAGCAGTACTTC.

In its sample, this clone was seen a few times. The gene calls are TRBV2 and TRBJ2-3; 10 bases fit TRBD1. The germline gives CDR1 SNHLY, CDR2 FYNNEI. The CDR3 length is 16 residues. Trimming at V came to 8 bases and at J to 8 bases, leaving 16 bases not matched to a gene. CDR3 region: CASGDPRDRGLGTQYF. The CDR3 bases are TGTGCCAGCGGAGACCCGCGGGACAGGGGTTTGGGTACGCAGTATTTT.

J is TRBJ1-2 and V is TRBV5-6, with D unresolved. Germline CDR1 and CDR2: SGHDT and YYEEEE. Trimming took 3 bases from V and 8 from J, leaving 14 bases between them. CDR3 length: 13 amino acids. The CDR3 spells CASSSRWREGYTF. For the CDR3, the DNA is TGTGCCAGCAGCTCCAGGTGGAGGGAAGGCTACACCTTC.

J is TRBJ1-2 and V is TRBV2, with D uncertain. V was trimmed by 8 bases and J by 0 bases, leaving 10 bases between them. This CDR3 is 13 amino acids long. Germline V gives CDR1 SNHLY, CDR2 FYNNEI. The CDR3 here is CASEAESNYGYTF. The DNA for the CDR3 is TGTGCCAGCGAGGCGGAGTCTAACTATGGCTACACCTTC.

The chain couples TRBV27 to TRBJ2-2; tentative D call: TRBD2 (6 bases). The germline V and J ends were trimmed by 2 bases and 1 base, with 11 bases remaining between them. CDR1 is MNHEY, CDR2 SMNVEV, per germline (reference sequence). The CDR3 is made up of 16 amino acids. The CDR3 here is CASSLEAGRNTGELFF. CDR3 bases: TGTGCCAGCAGTTTAGAGGCGGGGAGGAACACCGGGGAGCTGTTTTTT.